Here is one TCR beta chain with its context. Its matching antigen is unknown. After removal of 5 bases from V and 6 bases from J, the junction contained 3 bases not matched to a gene. The CDR3 runs to 13 residues. Germline assignment: CDR1 SGHTA and CDR2 FQGTGA. The data belong to a study of T cell responses to AZD1222 COVID-19 vaccine. Study summary: Whether given at about 4 or about 12 weeks, second doses were pooled. Study-level results: Seropositive status at baseline applied to only a handful of AZD1222 recipients. Spike was spanned by vaccine-associated CD4 TCRs, with dominance at 160-218 and 743-854.

Here immunoSEQ multiplex PCR was the method, and the copy in TCRdb shows in-frame clones only, minus some. Counted here are approximately 110,000 clones, about 87% occurring once; the ten biggest clones make up about 5%. The chain recombines TRBV7-3 with TRBJ2-2; 7 bases agree with TRBD1. The specimen was peripheral blood, collected on day 0 of AZD1222 vaccination. This TCR came from an adult in good health. The CDR3 protein is CASSQQGSGELFF. In nucleotides, the CDR3 is TGTGCCAGCAGCCAACAGGGGTCCGGGGAGCTGTTTTTT. Supplemented by reference TRBV7-3 and TRBJ2-2, the full variable domain reads GAGVSQTPSNKVTEKGKYVELRCDPISGHTALYWYRQSLGQGPEFLIYFQGTGAADDSGLPNDRFFAVRPEGSVSTLKIQRTERGDSAVYLCASSQQGSGELFFGEGSRLTVL.